This is a list of T cell receptor beta chains from one sample in a study of T-cell memory formation after mild COVID-19. Each CDR3 protein is one row after TCRdb ran MiXCR on the 5' RACE reads. This sample has about 240,000 distinct CDR3 sequences; approximately 9% occur once, and the top ten carry 20% to 25%. What was sequenced was PBMCs or a T cell subset sorted from them (not recorded which). The source is a man between 18 and 35 years old who had mild COVID-19 (a few samples of this study predate the infection). Cell type and time point are not known. CDR3s include the opening cysteine and the closing phenylalanine or tryptophan. D genes are given only for firm matches. Rows give clone size only sometimes, using once, few, many, or a class for an expanded clone.

abundance,j_gene,d_gene,len,v_gene,CDR3aa
.,TRBJ1-2,.,15,TRBV7-2,CASSLNTGQSYGYTF
few,TRBJ1-4,.,18,TRBV4-3,CASSQDYFEGGEYEKLFF
few,TRBJ2-1,TRBD2,16,TRBV20-1,CSAPRLAGGKYNEQFF
.,TRBJ2-5,.,13,TRBV11-2,CASSGGPKETQYF
many,TRBJ2-5,.,15,TRBV11-2,CASSFSPPPQETQYF
.,TRBJ2-1,.,16,TRBV6-5,CASSYSIQPSYNEQFF
.,TRBJ2-5,TRBD2,15,TRBV6-6,CASSLSGGPQETQYF
.,TRBJ2-5,TRBD1,14,TRBV24-1,CATSDRTGEDTQYF
few,TRBJ1-1,.,14,TRBV20-1,CSARGRGRGGAAFF
few,TRBJ1-2,.,15,TRBV28,CASRSPSTANYGYTF
few,TRBJ1-5,.,19,TRBV20-1,CSASMVGVRPASPYQPQHF
.,TRBJ1-1,.,13,TRBV19,CASSIDGGTEAFF
few,TRBJ2-1,.,15,TRBV7-2,CASSSIGTPRVEQFF
.,TRBJ2-7,TRBD2,15,TRBV5-5,CASSLVSSGTHEQYF
.,TRBJ2-5,TRBD2,17,TRBV7-9,CASSLISGGPWGETQYF
few,TRBJ2-3,.,15,TRBV7-6,CASSFSGASTDTQYF
many,TRBJ1-1,.,15,TRBV5-1,CASSPWEGSNTEAFF
.,TRBJ1-1,.,14,TRBV20-1,CSAPHPGKNTEAFF
.,TRBJ2-5,TRBD2,16,TRBV6-5,CASRTPGLAGQETQYF
.,TRBJ1-5,.,14,TRBV12-3/TRBV12-4,CASSLEGASQPQHF
few,TRBJ2-3,.,18,TRBV10-3,CAISEPALQPPSTDTQYF
few,TRBJ1-2,.,12,TRBV20-1,CSAVGDNYGYTF
many,TRBJ2-2,TRBD1,16,TRBV7-6,CASSNRDRVNTGELFF
few,TRBJ2-2,TRBD1,15,TRBV5-8,CASSWDGTDTGELFF
many,TRBJ2-7,.,13,TRBV29-1,CSVAPGINYEQYF
many,TRBJ2-3,.,15,TRBV5-6,CASSLNGDGEDTQYF
.,TRBJ1-1,.,12,TRBV20-1,CSASTANTEAFF
.,TRBJ1-5,TRBD1,14,TRBV29-1,CSVGEGQAYQPQHF
.,TRBJ1-1,TRBD1,14,TRBV27,CASSLSGTGQKAFF
many,TRBJ2-7,.,15,TRBV7-2,CASSRPGLGSYEQYF
few,TRBJ1-1,.,16,TRBV4-3,CASSQRGLAGNTEAFF
.,TRBJ2-2,.,14,TRBV3-1,CASSQVGNTGELFF
.,TRBJ1-6,.,14,TRBV27,CASSRRQYNSPLHF
.,TRBJ2-3,.,15,TRBV9,CASSWDPSGADTQYF
.,TRBJ1-3,.,13,TRBV28,CASTQGTGNTIYF
few,TRBJ2-5,.,14,TRBV4-3,CASSQDRWGETQYF
.,TRBJ2-2,.,17,TRBV7-6,CASSFLPFQEPTGELFF
few,TRBJ2-5,.,13,TRBV7-2,CASSLGQAETQYF
.,TRBJ2-5,.,15,TRBV5-1,CASSLSVGPQETQYF
few,TRBJ2-7,TRBD1,14,TRBV7-9,CASSPPGQGVEQYF
many,TRBJ1-2,TRBD1,13,TRBV7-2,CASSSANRGGYTF
.,TRBJ1-2,.,16,TRBV5-4,CASSPIAGEISYGYTF
.,TRBJ1-2,TRBD1,15,TRBV19,CASSLRTGANYGYTF
.,TRBJ2-1,TRBD2,14,TRBV7-2,CASSLSGTYNEQFF
.,TRBJ2-7,.,13,TRBV7-2,CASIPGRLGEQYF
.,TRBJ1-4,.,13,TRBV5-5,CASSPESQSQLFF
few,TRBJ2-3,.,14,TRBV12-3/TRBV12-4,CASRSNRVGDTQYF
many,TRBJ2-1,TRBD2,17,TRBV5-5,CASSPRLAGGSYNEQFF
.,TRBJ2-1,TRBD2,15,TRBV4-2,CASPQASGGANEQFF
many,TRBJ2-3,TRBD2,16,TRBV9,CASSLWPSGGADTQYF
few,TRBJ1-1,.,13,TRBV12-3/TRBV12-4,CASSLAGWAEAFF
.,TRBJ2-7,.,16,TRBV12-3/TRBV12-4,CASSFRQVGGYYEQYF
many,TRBJ1-3,.,13,TRBV18,CASSPGEGNTIYF
.,TRBJ2-7,.,15,TRBV7-6,CASSLDPGASYEQYF
.,TRBJ1-4,.,13,TRBV7-2,CASSSGTREKLFF
few,TRBJ1-1,TRBD1,14,TRBV4-2,CASSQERADREAFF
few,TRBJ2-3,.,12,TRBV7-9,CASSPGPNTQYF
few,TRBJ1-1,.,14,TRBV18,CASSPSGTYTEAFF
many,TRBJ1-1,.,15,TRBV20-1,CSARDVGPGRTEAFF
few,TRBJ2-4,.,14,TRBV5-4,CASSTATSPRSQYF